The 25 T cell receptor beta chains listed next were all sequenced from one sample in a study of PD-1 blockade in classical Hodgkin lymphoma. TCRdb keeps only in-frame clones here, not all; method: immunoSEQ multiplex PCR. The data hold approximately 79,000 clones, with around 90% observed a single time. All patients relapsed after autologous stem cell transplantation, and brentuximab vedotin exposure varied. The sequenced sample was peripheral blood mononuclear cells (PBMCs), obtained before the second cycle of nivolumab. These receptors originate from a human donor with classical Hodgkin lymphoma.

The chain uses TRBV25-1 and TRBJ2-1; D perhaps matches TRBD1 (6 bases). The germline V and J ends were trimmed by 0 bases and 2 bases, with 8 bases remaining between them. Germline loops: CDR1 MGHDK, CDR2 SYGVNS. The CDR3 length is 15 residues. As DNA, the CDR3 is TGTGCCAGCAGTGAATATTGGGGGCCCTACAATGAGCAGTTCTTC. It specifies CASSEYWGPYNEQFF.

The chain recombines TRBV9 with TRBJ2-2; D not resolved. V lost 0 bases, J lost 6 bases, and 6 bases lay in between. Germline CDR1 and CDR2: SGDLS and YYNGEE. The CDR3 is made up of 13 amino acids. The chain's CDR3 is CASSVADPGELFF. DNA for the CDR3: TGTGCCAGCAGCGTAGCTGACCCCGGGGAGCTGTTTTTT. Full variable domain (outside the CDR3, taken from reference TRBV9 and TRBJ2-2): DSGVTQTPKHLITATGQRVTLRCSPRSGDLSVYWYQQSLDQGLQFLIQYYNGEERAKGNILERFSAQQFPDLHSELNLSSLELGDSALYFCASSVADPGELFFGEGSRLTVL.

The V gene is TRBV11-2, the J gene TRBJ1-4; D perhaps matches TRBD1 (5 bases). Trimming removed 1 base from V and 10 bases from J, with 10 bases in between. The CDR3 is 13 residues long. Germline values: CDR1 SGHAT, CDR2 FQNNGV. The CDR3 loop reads CASSLVTGGKLFF. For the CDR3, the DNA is TGTGCCAGCAGCTTAGTTACCGGGGGAAAACTGTTTTTT. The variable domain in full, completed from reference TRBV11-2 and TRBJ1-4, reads EAGVAQSPRYKIIEKRQSVAFWCNPISGHATLYWYQQILGQGPKLLIQFQNNGVVDDSQLPKDRFSAERLKGVDSTLKIQPAKLEDSAVYLCASSLVTGGKLFFGSGTQLSVL.

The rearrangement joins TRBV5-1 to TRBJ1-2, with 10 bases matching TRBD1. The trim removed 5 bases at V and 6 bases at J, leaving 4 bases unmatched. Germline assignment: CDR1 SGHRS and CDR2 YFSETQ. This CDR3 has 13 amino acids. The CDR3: CASRPTGGNGYTF. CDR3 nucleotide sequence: TGCGCCAGCAGACCGACAGGGGGCAATGGCTACACCTTC. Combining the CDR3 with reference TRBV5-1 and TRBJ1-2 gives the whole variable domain KAGVTQTPRYLIKTRGQQVTLSCSPISGHRSVSWYQQTPGQGLQFLFEYFSETQRNKGNFPGRFSGRQFSNSRSEMNVSTLELGDSALYLCASRPTGGNGYTFGSGTRLTVV.

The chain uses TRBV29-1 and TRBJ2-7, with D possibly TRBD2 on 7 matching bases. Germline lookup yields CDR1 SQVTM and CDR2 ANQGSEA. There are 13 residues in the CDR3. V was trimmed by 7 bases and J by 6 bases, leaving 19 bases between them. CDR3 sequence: CSASGGGGGEQYF. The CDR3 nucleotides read TGCAGCGCCTCTGGGGGGGGCGGAGGCGAGCAGTACTTC.

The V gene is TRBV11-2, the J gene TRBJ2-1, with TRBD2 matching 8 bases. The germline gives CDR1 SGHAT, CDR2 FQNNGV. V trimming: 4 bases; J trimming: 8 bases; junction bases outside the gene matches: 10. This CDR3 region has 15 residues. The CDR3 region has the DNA TGTGCCAGCAGCTCGATCGGGAGGGCCTCACATGAGCAGTTCTTC. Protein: CASSSIGRASHEQFF.

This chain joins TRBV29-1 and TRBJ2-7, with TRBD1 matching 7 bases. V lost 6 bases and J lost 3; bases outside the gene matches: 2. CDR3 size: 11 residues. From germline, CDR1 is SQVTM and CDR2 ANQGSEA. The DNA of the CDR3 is TGCAGCGTAGGGGGCCTCTACGAGCAGTACTTC. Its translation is CSVGGLYEQYF.

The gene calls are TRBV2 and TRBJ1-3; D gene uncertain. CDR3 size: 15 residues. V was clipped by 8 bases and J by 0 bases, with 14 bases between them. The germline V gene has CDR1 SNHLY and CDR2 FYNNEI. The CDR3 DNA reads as TGTGCCAGCGAAGTCAGCCTTACCTCTGGAAACACCATATATTTT. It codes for CASEVSLTSGNTIYF.

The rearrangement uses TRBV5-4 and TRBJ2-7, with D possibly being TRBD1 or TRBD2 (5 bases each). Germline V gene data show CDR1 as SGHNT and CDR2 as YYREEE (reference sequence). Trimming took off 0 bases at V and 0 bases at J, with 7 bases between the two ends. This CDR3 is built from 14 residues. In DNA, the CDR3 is TGTGCCAGCAGCTTGGAGGGGAGCTCCTACGAGCAGTACTTC. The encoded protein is CASSLEGSSYEQYF. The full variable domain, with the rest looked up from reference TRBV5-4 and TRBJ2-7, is ETGVTQSPTHLIKTRGQQVTLRCSSQSGHNTVSWYQQALGQGPQFIFQYYREEENGRGNFPPRFSGLQFPNYSSELNVNALELDDSALYLCASSLEGSSYEQYFGPGTRLTVT.

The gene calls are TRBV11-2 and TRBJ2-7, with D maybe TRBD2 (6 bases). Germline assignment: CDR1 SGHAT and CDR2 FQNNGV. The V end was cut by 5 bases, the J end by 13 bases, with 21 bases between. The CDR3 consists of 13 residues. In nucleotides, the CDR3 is TGTGCCAGCAGCCGTAGCGGAGAGGGAAACGGATACTTC. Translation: CASSRSGEGNGYF.

The DNA of the CDR3 is TGTGCCAGCAGCTTGACGACTAGCCTAGCCTACAATGAGCAGTTCTTC. It translates to CASSLTTSLAYNEQFF. The chain couples TRBV7-3 to TRBJ2-1, with 7 bases matching TRBD2. Germline V lookup: CDR1 SGHTA, CDR2 FQGTGA. V was clipped by 3 bases and J by 2 bases; unmatched bases: 7. The CDR3 contains 16 residues. The whole variable domain, remainder taken from reference TRBV7-3 and TRBJ2-1, is GAGVSQTPSNKVTEKGKYVELRCDPISGHTALYWYRQSLGQGPEFLIYFQGTGAADDSGLPNDRFFAVRPEGSVSTLKIQRTERGDSAVYLCASSLTTSLAYNEQFFGPGTRLTVL.

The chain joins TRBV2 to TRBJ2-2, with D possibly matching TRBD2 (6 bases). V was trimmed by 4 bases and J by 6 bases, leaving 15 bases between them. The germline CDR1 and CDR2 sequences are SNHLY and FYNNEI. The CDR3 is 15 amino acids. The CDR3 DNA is TGTGCCAGCAGTGCACGGGGGAGAGGGGCCGGGGAGCTGTTTTTT. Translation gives CASSARGRGAGELFF.

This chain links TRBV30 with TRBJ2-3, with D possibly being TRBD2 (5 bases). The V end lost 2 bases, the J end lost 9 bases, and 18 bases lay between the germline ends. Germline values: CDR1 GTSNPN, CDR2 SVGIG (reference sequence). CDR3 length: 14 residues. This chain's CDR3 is CAWSQSGIQNTQYF. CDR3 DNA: TGTGCCTGGAGTCAGAGCGGTATACAGAACACGCAGTATTTT.

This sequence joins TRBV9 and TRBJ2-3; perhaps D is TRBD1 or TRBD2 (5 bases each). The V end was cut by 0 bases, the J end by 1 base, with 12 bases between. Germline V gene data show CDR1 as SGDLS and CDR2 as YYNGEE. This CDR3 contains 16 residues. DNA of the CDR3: TGTGCCAGCAGCGTAGATGTGGGGGTCCGCACAGATACGCAGTATTTT. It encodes CASSVDVGVRTDTQYF.

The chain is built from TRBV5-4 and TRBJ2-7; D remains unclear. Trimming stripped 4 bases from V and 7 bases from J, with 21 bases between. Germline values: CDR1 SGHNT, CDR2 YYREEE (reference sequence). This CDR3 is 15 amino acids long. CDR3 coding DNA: TGTGCCAGCAGCCCGGTAGGGCAGCCATTTAGTGAGCAGTACTTC. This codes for CASSPVGQPFSEQYF.

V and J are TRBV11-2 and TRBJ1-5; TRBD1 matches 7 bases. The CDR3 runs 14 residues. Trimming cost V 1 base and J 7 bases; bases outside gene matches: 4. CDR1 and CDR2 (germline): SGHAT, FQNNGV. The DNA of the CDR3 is TGTGCCAGCAGCTTAGGAGGGGGCTGGCAGCCCCAGCATTTT. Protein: CASSLGGGWQPQHF.

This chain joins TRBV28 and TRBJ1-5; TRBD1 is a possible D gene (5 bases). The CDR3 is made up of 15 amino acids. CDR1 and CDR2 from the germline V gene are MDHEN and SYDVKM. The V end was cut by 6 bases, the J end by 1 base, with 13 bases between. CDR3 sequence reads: CASRGRRQSNQPQHF. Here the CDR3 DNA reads TGTGCCAGCAGGGGCCGTAGACAGAGCAATCAGCCCCAGCATTTT.

The CDR3, as DNA: TGTGCCAGCAGTTTTACAGCCTGGGAACCCTACGAGCAGTACTTC. Its protein is CASSFTAWEPYEQYF. This chain links TRBV2 with TRBJ2-7; D uncertain. The CDR3 is 15 amino acids. Germline V gene sequence: CDR1 SNHLY, CDR2 FYNNEI. Trimming cost V 5 bases and J 2 bases, with 16 bases left between them.

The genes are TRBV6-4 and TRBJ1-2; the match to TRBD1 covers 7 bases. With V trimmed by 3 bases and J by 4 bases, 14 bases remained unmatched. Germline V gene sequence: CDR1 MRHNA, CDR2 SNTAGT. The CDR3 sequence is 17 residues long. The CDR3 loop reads CASSDFGGGGPLYGYTF. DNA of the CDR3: TGTGCCAGCAGTGATTTCGGAGGGGGCGGACCTCTCTATGGCTACACCTTC.

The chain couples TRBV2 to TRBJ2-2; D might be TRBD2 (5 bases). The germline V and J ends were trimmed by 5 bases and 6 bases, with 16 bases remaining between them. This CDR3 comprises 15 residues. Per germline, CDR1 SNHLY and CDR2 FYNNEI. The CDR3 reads CASSTILVIAGELFF. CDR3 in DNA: TGTGCCAGCAGTACAATACTAGTTATCGCCGGGGAGCTGTTTTTT.

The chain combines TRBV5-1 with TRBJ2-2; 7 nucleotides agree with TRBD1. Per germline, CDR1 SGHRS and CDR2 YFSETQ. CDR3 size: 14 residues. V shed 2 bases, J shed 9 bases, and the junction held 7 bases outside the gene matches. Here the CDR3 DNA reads TGCGCCAGCAGCTTTCTACAGGGGAACCGGGAGCTGTTTTTT. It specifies CASSFLQGNRELFF. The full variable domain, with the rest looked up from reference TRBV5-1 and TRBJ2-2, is KAGVTQTPRYLIKTRGQQVTLSCSPISGHRSVSWYQQTPGQGLQFLFEYFSETQRNKGNFPGRFSGRQFSNSRSEMNVSTLELGDSALYLCASSFLQGNRELFFGEGSRLTVL.

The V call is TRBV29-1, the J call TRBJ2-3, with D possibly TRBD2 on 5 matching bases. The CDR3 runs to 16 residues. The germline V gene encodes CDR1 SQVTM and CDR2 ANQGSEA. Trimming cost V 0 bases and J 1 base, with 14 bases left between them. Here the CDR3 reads CSVEDRGGWGTDTQYF. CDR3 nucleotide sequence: TGCAGCGTTGAAGATCGAGGAGGATGGGGCACAGATACGCAGTATTTT.

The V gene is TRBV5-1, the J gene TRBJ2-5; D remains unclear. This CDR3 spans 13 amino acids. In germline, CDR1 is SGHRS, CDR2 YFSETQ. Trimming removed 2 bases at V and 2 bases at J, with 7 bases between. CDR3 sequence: CASSFSLQETQYF. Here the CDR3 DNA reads TGCGCCAGCAGCTTTTCCCTTCAAGAGACCCAGTACTTC.

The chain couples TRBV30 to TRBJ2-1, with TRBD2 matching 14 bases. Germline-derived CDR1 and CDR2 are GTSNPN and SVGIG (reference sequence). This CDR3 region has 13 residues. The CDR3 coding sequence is TGTTCTGGGACTAGCGGGAGTTTAGATGAGCAGTTCTTC. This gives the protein CSGTSGSLDEQFF.

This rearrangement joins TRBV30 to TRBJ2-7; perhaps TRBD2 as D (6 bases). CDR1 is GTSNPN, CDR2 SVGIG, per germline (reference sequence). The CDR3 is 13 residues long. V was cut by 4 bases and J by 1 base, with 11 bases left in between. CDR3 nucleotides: TGTGCCTGGACGTTTGGGGGGTCCTACGAGCAGTACTTC. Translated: CAWTFGGSYEQYF.